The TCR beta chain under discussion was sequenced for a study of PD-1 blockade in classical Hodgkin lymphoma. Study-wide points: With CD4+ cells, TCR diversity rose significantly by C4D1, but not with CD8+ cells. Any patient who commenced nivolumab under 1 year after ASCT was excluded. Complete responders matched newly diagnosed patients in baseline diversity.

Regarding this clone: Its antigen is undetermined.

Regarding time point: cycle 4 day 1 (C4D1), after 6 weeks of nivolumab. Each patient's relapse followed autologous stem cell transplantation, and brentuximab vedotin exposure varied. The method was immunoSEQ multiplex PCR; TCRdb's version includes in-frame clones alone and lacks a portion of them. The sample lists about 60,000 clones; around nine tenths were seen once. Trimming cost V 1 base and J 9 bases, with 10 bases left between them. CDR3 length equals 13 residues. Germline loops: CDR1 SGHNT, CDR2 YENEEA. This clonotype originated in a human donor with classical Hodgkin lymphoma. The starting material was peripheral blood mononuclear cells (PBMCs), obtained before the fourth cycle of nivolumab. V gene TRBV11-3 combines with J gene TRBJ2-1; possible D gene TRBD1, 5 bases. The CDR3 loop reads CASSLAWTSEQFF. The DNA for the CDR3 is TGTGCCAGCAGCTTAGCCTGGACAAGTGAGCAGTTCTTC.